These T cell receptor beta chains were read from a single sample in a study of blood T cell repertoires in COVID-19. Sequencing used immunoSEQ multiplex PCR; TCRdb keeps in-frame clones, though not all of them. The sample lists around 110,000 clones, 82% seen once, with around 7.5% in the top ten. Sequencing was carried out using peripheral blood. The receptors derive from a man between 65 and 79 years old with active or convalescent COVID-19. CDR3s include the opening cysteine and the closing phenylalanine or tryptophan. D genes are given only for firm matches. Size values are once, few and many counts, or a class for expanded clones, and some rows have none.

clone_size,d_call,j_call,v_call,cdr3_aa,cdr3_nt
NA,NA,TRBJ2-7,TRBV5-1,CASSLDPASSSYEQYF,TGCGCCAGCAGCTTGGATCCAGCTAGTAGCTCCTACGAGCAGTACTTC
NA,NA,TRBJ1-2,TRBV7-2,CASSYQGGSNYGYTF,TGTGCCAGCAGCTATCAAGGGGGATCTAACTATGGCTACACCTTC
NA,NA,TRBJ1-2,TRBV18,CASSPPKPAPDRHYGYTF,TGTGCCAGCTCACCACCGAAACCAGCCCCTGACAGACACTATGGCTACACCTTC
NA,NA,TRBJ1-5,TRBV12-2,CACGGDIGSNQPQHF,TGTGCTTGCGGGGGGGACATAGGTAGCAATCAGCCCCAGCATTTT
NA,TRBD2,TRBJ2-1,TRBV6-2/TRBV6-3,CASSYSPSGGANEQFF,TGTGCCAGCAGTTACTCGCCTAGCGGGGGGGCAAATGAGCAGTTCTTC
NA,TRBD2,TRBJ2-3,TRBV5-4,CASSASPASGLGTDTQYF,TGTGCCAGCAGCGCTTCCCCGGCTAGCGGACTAGGCACAGATACGCAGTATTTT
NA,NA,TRBJ2-7,TRBV5-1,CASSLAGDSFSEQYF,TGCGCCAGCAGCTTGGCGGGCGACAGTTTCTCCGAGCAGTACTTC
NA,NA,TRBJ1-2,TRBV11-2,CASSFRDTSNYGYTF,TGTGCCAGCAGCTTCCGGGACACTTCTAACTATGGCTACACCTTC
NA,TRBD2,TRBJ2-7,TRBV4-2,CASSQEVLAGRSYEQYF,TGTGCCAGCAGCCAAGAGGTACTAGCGGGGCGGTCCTACGAGCAGTACTTC
NA,NA,TRBJ2-5,TRBV3-1/TRBV3-2,CASSPTSQLQETQYF,TGTGCCAGCAGCCCAACATCACAGCTCCAAGAGACCCAGTACTTC
NA,NA,TRBJ1-1,TRBV5-1,CASSFTGTTEAFF,TGCGCCAGCAGCTTTACAGGGACCACTGAAGCTTTCTTT
few,TRBD2,TRBJ2-1,TRBV4-2,CASSPEPSGGAYNEQFF,TGTGCCAGCAGCCCGGAGCCTAGCGGGGGGGCCTACAATGAGCAGTTCTTC
NA,TRBD1,TRBJ2-2,TRBV7-7,CASRGTVSTGELFF,TGTGCCAGCAGGGGGACAGTTTCCACCGGGGAGCTGTTTTTT
NA,TRBD1,TRBJ1-2,TRBV25-1,CASSDLAGQVTGYTF,TGTGCCAGCAGTGATCTGGCGGGACAGGTAACTGGCTACACCTTC
NA,TRBD1,TRBJ1-2,TRBV3-1/TRBV3-2,CASSRAGGADYGYTF,TGTGCCAGCAGCCGCGCAGGGGGCGCTGACTATGGCTACACCTTC
NA,NA,TRBJ2-1,TRBV4-2,CASSQDQGGYNEQFF,TGTGCCAGCAGCCAAGACCAGGGGGGATACAATGAGCAGTTCTTC
once,NA,TRBJ1-1,TRBV7-9,CASSPSLPGMAFF,TGTGCCAGCAGCCCCTCCCTCCCAGGGATGGCTTTCTTT
NA,TRBD1,TRBJ2-1,TRBV28,CATMTGVSYNEQFF,TGTGCCACCATGACAGGGGTCTCCTACAATGAGCAGTTCTTC
few,NA,TRBJ2-1,TRBV19,CASSMFTGVRYEQFF,TGTGCCAGTAGTATGTTTACGGGGGTTAGGTATGAGCAGTTCTTC
few,NA,TRBJ2-7,TRBV21-1,CASSKTGQSYEQYF,TGTGCCAGCAGCAAGACCGGACAGAGCTACGAGCAGTACTTC
NA,TRBD1,TRBJ1-6,TRBV10-3,CAISYRGQSNSPLHF,TGTGCCATCAGCTACAGGGGGCAAAGCAATTCACCCCTCCACTTT
NA,NA,TRBJ1-6,TRBV28,CASSPQGNSPLHF,TGTGCCAGCAGTCCCCAGGGGAATTCACCCCTCCACTTT